Listed below are T cell receptor beta chains from one sample, sequenced in a study of cytomegalovirus exposure and HLA in healthy donors. TCRdb's copy holds only in-frame clones and misses some; the assay was immunoSEQ multiplex PCR. The sample consists of roughly 190,000 clones, over 80% of them appearing once. Source material: PBMCs. The receptors shown here come from a man aged 35-49 years in good health and CMV-seropositive. CDR3s include the opening cysteine and the closing phenylalanine or tryptophan. The order of the fields is clone size, D gene, V gene, J gene, CDR3 DNA, CDR3 protein. A D gene is named only where the DNA matches it firmly. Clone size appears in some rows only: once, few, many, or a class for an expanded clone.

NA	TRBD1	TRBV6-5	TRBJ2-6	TGTGCCAGCAGTTCTACAGGGGTGGGGGCCAACGTCCTGACTTTC	CASSSTGVGANVLTF
NA	TRBD2	TRBV4-1	TRBJ2-3	TGCGCCAGCAGCCAATTCGGTCCGGGGGGGACAGATACGCAGTATTTT	CASSQFGPGGTDTQYF
NA	NA	TRBV19	TRBJ2-7	TGTGCCAGTAGTCTTACTAGCATTGCGAACTACGAGCAGTACTTC	CASSLTSIANYEQYF
NA	TRBD1	TRBV25-1	TRBJ2-7	TGTGCCTGCCAGGGGGTCTACGAGCAGTACTTC	CACQGVYEQYF
NA	TRBD1	TRBV5-1	TRBJ1-3	TGCGCCAGCAGCGCTCGGACAGGAACCGGAAACACCATATATTTT	CASSARTGTGNTIYF
NA	TRBD1	TRBV11-2	TRBJ2-5	TGTGCCAGCAGCCAGGGGGACAGAGTCAAAGAGACCCAGTACTTC	CASSQGDRVKETQYF
NA	TRBD1	TRBV7-2	TRBJ2-2	TGTGCCAGCAGCCCCACCCCGACGACAGGGGCGGTGTTTTTT	CASSPTPTTGAVFF
once	NA	TRBV27	TRBJ1-4	TGTGCCAGCAGTTTTCTATCCGGTAACGCTAATGAAAAACTGTTTTTT	CASSFLSGNANEKLFF
NA	TRBD1	TRBV28	TRBJ1-1	TGTGCCAGCAGCACAGGGGGCCGCACTGAAGCTTTCTTT	CASSTGGRTEAFF
NA	NA	TRBV7-3	TRBJ1-3	TGTGCCAGCAGCTTAGAACCGGGGTCAAACACCATATATTTT	CASSLEPGSNTIYF
few	NA	TRBV6-1	TRBJ1-1	TGTGCCAGCAGTGCCATCACAGGACCCACTGAAGCTTTCTTT	CASSAITGPTEAFF
NA	NA	TRBV5-1	TRBJ2-1	TGCGCCAGCATGCGACTAGATGTCAATGAGCAGTTCTTC	CASMRLDVNEQFF
NA	NA	TRBV2	TRBJ2-7	TGTGCCAGCAGTGAGAGTGAATACGAGCAGTACTTC	CASSESEYEQYF
NA	TRBD1	TRBV27	TRBJ2-7	TGTGCCAGCAGTCTCTCGACAGGGAAATCCTACGAGCAGTACTTC	CASSLSTGKSYEQYF
NA	TRBD2	TRBV7-9	TRBJ2-7	TGTGCCAGCAGCTTAGGACTAGCGGGGCCATCTTCCTACGAGCAGTACTTC	CASSLGLAGPSSYEQYF
NA	NA	TRBV4-3	TRBJ1-2	TGCGCCAGCAGCCAAGGGACACAGGTTAACTATGGCTACACCTTC	CASSQGTQVNYGYTF
NA	NA	TRBV4-3	TRBJ2-1	TGCGCCAGCAGCCAAGAAGGGACACAAGAGCAGTTCTTC	CASSQEGTQEQFF
NA	NA	TRBV4-2	TRBJ1-2	TGTGCCAGCAGCCAAGAAGCAGGGGTCTCGGCTAACTATGGCTACACCTTC	CASSQEAGVSANYGYTF
once	NA	TRBV5-8	TRBJ1-2	TGTGCCAGCAGCTCACGGGATCACTATGGCTACACCTTC	CASSSRDHYGYTF
NA	TRBD2	TRBV9	TRBJ2-3	TGTGCCAGCAGCGTAAGAGGACTAGCGGGGACCCCAACAGATACGCAGTATTTT	CASSVRGLAGTPTDTQYF
NA	NA	TRBV19	TRBJ1-6	TGTGCCAGTAGTATAGTGGACAGTGATTCACCCCTCCACTTT	CASSIVDSDSPLHF
few	NA	TRBV27	TRBJ1-3	TGTGCCAGCAAACTGAGCTCTGGAAACACCATATATTTT	CASKLSSGNTIYF
NA	NA	TRBV29-1	TRBJ2-5	TGCAGCATTGATGGGACAGCGGGGGCCCAGACCCAGTACTTC	CSIDGTAGAQTQYF
NA	NA	TRBV28	TRBJ2-7	TGTGCCAGCAGGGGATCAGCGGGACACCACGAGCAGTACTTC	CASRGSAGHHEQYF
NA	NA	TRBV27	TRBJ2-7	TGTGCCAGCAGTTGGGGTACAGGGTTAGGCTACGAGCAGTACTTC	CASSWGTGLGYEQYF
NA	NA	TRBV4-3	TRBJ1-1	TGCGCCAGCAGCCATGCCGGAGGGGCTGGGGAAGCTTTCTTT	CASSHAGGAGEAFF